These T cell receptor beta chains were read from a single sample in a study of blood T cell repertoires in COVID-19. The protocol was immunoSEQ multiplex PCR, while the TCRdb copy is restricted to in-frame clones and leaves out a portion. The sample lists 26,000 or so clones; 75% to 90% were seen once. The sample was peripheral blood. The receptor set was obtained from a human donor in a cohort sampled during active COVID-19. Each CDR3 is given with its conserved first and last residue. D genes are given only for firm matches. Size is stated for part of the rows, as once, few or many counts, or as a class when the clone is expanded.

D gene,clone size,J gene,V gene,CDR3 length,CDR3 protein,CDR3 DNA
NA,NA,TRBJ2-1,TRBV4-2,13,CASSQDGGNEQFF,TGTGCCAGCAGCCAAGATGGGGGGAATGAGCAGTTCTTC
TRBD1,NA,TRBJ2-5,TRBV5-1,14,CASSTKGAEETQYF,TGCGCCAGCAGCACTAAGGGGGCTGAAGAGACCCAGTACTTC
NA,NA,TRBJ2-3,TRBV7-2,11,CASRLTDTQYF,TGTGCCAGCCGACTGACAGATACGCAGTATTTT
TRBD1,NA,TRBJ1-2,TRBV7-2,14,CASSLDREDYGYTF,TGTGCCAGCAGCTTGGACAGGGAGGACTATGGCTACACCTTC
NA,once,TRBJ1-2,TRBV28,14,CASSPPRWNYGYTF,TGTGCCAGCAGCCCACCCCGGTGGAACTATGGCTACACCTTC
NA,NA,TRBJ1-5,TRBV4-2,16,CASSQVIGTVNQPQHF,TGTGCCAGCAGCCAAGTTATAGGGACTGTGAATCAGCCCCAGCATTTT
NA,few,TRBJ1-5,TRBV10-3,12,CAISTEDQPQHF,TGTGCCATCAGCACGGAGGATCAGCCCCAGCATTTT
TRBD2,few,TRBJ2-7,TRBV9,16,CASSVNSGGATYEQYF,TGTGCCAGCAGCGTTAATAGCGGGGGGGCCACCTACGAGCAGTACTTC
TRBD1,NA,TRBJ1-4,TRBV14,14,CASSFDRGARKLFF,TGTGCCAGCAGCTTTGACAGGGGCGCGCGAAAACTGTTTTTT
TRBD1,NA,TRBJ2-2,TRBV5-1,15,CASSGTGALTGELFF,TGCGCCAGCAGCGGGACAGGGGCCCTCACCGGGGAGCTGTTTTTT
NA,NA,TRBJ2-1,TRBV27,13,CASSPRAALSTFF,TGTGCCAGCAGTCCCCGAGCGGCATTGAGTACGTTCTTC
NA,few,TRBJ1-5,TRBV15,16,CATSRKIQGVGQPQHF,TGTGCCACCAGCAGAAAAATACAGGGTGTAGGTCAGCCCCAGCATTTT
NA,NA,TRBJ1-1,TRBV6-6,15,CASSYSQGMNTEAFF,TGTGCCAGCAGTTACTCGCAGGGGATGAACACTGAAGCTTTCTTT
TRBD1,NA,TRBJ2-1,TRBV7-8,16,CASSLARDRLNNEQFF,TGTGCCAGCAGCTTAGCCCGGGACAGATTAAACAATGAGCAGTTCTTC